This T cell receptor (beta chain) was recorded in a study of blood T cell repertoires in COVID-19. In the study overall: Specimens from acute and convalescent COVID-19 originated in the United States, Italy and Spain. T cells, B-cell-depleted T cells, or PBMCs provided the cDNA or gDNA that served as material.

Germline V CDR1 and CDR2: SGHRS, YFSETQ. V gave up 0 bases and J gave up 10 bases; unmatched junction bases: 1. The CDR3 spans 12 residues. In the study's own analysis: Reference gene primer amplification in the assay estimated nucleated cell counts. The method was immunoSEQ multiplex PCR; TCRdb's version includes in-frame clones alone and lacks a portion of them. The V and J calls and clone size were taken over from that table, and D and trimming were inferred from the DNA. Of about 180,000 clones in the sample, roughly nine tenths were seen once. This clone turned up a few times. The chain links TRBV5-1 to TRBJ2-1; 7 nucleotides line up with TRBD1. The sample comprised PBMCs or T cells enriched from blood (not recorded which). The clonotype comes from a woman aged 45-65 years who had recovered from COVID-19. CDR3 sequence: CASSLVQGEQFF. As DNA, the CDR3 is TGCGCCAGCAGCTTGGTACAGGGGGAGCAGTTCTTC.